Below, 16 T cell receptor beta chains from the same sample are listed, as sequenced in a study of OX40 agonist ivuxolimab in advanced cancers. Library creation used the immunoSEQ multiplex PCR assay. Drawn from immuneACCESS, this table holds only the in-frame rearrangements with V and J called that TCRdb kept. Clones are partly lost; checked studies trace under half to an unresolved V gene and leave the rest unexplained. The sample has 80,000 to 130,000 clones on record, 90% of them singletons. The leading ten clones occupy 0.31% of the sample. The sequencing used CD4+ or CD8+ T cells sorted from blood, collected in a trial of the OX40 agonist ivuxolimab. All receptors come from an adult with an advanced solid tumor such as melanoma, head and neck, liver or kidney cancer.

This clone showed up just once. V gene TRBV27 combines with J gene TRBJ1-5; unclear D gene. Looked up from germline, CDR1 is MNHEY and CDR2 is SMNVEV (reference sequence). V gave up 1 base and J gave up 6 bases, with 10 bases separating them. The CDR3 has 14 amino acids. CDR3 sequence reads: CASSLLAGTQPQHF. The DNA of the CDR3 is TGTGCCAGCAGTTTATTAGCGGGAACTCAGCCCCAGCATTTT.

V and J are TRBV5-1 and TRBJ2-7; 11 bases match TRBD1. J gave up 1 base and V 3 bases, and 0 bases lay outside the gene matches. The germline CDR1 and CDR2 sequences are SGHRS and YFSETQ. The CDR3 length is 14 residues. The CDR3 protein is CASSWDRGSYEQYF. The CDR3 DNA is TGCGCCAGCAGCTGGGACAGGGGGTCCTACGAGCAGTACTTC.

The chain links TRBV11-3 to TRBJ1-1; D not certain. The germline V and J ends were trimmed by 0 bases and 2 bases, with 4 bases remaining between them. Per the germline V gene, CDR1 is SGHNT and CDR2 is YENEEA. The CDR3 contains 13 residues. DNA for the CDR3: TGTGCCAGCAGCTTAGAGCCAAACACTGAAGCTTTCTTT. It encodes CASSLEPNTEAFF.

The genes are TRBV5-1 and TRBJ2-1; TRBD2 is a possible D gene (6 bases). The CDR3 length is 13 residues. Trimming left V 4 bases short and J 6 bases short, with 11 bases between. Germline CDR1 reads SGHRS; CDR2 reads YFSETQ. The CDR3 region is CASSPGGVNEQFF. CDR3 in DNA: TGCGCCAGCAGCCCCGGCGGGGTCAATGAGCAGTTCTTC.

The rearrangement joins TRBV11-3 to TRBJ2-3; 9 nucleotides agree with TRBD2. Germline values: CDR1 SGHNT, CDR2 YENEEA. The CDR3 spans 15 residues. V trimming: 3 bases; J trimming: 3 bases; junction bases outside the gene matches: 4. The CDR3 here is CASSFGREGTDTQYF. The CDR3 coding sequence is TGTGCCAGCAGCTTCGGGCGGGAGGGAACAGATACGCAGTATTTT.

CDR3 DNA sequence: TGCGCCAGCAGCCAAGGTTTCAGGGGAAGCCAGCCCCAGCATTTT. This gives the protein CASSQGFRGSQPQHF. This chain links TRBV4-1 with TRBJ1-5, with D perhaps matching TRBD1 (6 bases). The CDR3 runs to 15 residues. Trimming left V 1 base short and J 7 bases short, with 14 bases between. Per germline, CDR1 MGHRA and CDR2 YSYEKL.

For this clone: The same CDR3 arises from other DNA sequences in this sample as well. The chain carries TRBV15 and TRBJ1-2; weak D call: TRBD1 (5 bases). The CDR3 loop spans 13 amino acids. Germline V gene sequence: CDR1 LNHNV, CDR2 YYDKDF (reference sequence). V was cut by 1 base and J by 4 bases, with 7 bases left in between. The CDR3 is CATSRGGSYGYTF. The CDR3 DNA reads TGTGCCACCAGCAGAGGGGGGAGCTATGGCTACACCTTC.

The chain couples TRBV7-2 to TRBJ1-2, with D perhaps TRBD1 (5 bases). The V end lost 5 bases, the J end lost 2 bases, and 9 bases lay between the germline ends. Per germline, CDR1 SGHTA and CDR2 FQGNSA. The CDR3 consists of 13 residues. The CDR3 sequence: CASSPDKNYGYTF. In nucleotides, the CDR3 is TGTGCCAGCAGCCCGGACAAAAACTATGGCTACACCTTC. The variable domain in full, completed from reference TRBV7-2 and TRBJ1-2, reads GAGVSQSPSNKVTEKGKDVELRCDPISGHTALYWYRQSLGQGLEFLIYFQGNSAPDKSGLPSDRFSAERTGGSVSTLTIQRTQQEDSAVYLCASSPDKNYGYTFGSGTRLTVV.

The chain uses TRBV6-5 and TRBJ1-5; D unresolved. Per germline, CDR1 MNHEY and CDR2 SVGAGI. CDR3 length equals 14 residues. V was cut by 6 bases and J by 2 bases, with 11 bases left in between. CDR3 coding DNA: TGTGCCAGCAGCGAAACCAACGGCAATCAGCCCCAGCATTTT. This gives the protein CASSETNGNQPQHF.

This clone was found once. This chain uses TRBV28 with TRBJ2-5; D is unresolved. Deletions cut 4 bases from V and 7 bases from J, with 7 bases between. CDR3 length equals 11 residues. In germline, CDR1 is MDHEN, CDR2 SYDVKM. The CDR3 DNA reads TGTGCCAGCAGTTACCTTGCGACCCAGTACTTC. Protein product: CASSYLATQYF. Full variable domain (remainder filled in from reference TRBV28 and TRBJ2-5): DVKVTQSSRYLVKRTGEKVFLECVQDMDHENMFWYRQDPGLGLRLIYFSYDVKMKEKGDIPEGYSVSREKKERFSLILESASTNQTSMYLCASSYLATQYFGPGTRLLVL.

V gene TRBV29-1 combines with J gene TRBJ1-5; 7 bases map to TRBD1. The germline gives CDR1 SQVTM, CDR2 ANQGSEA. The CDR3 is made up of 14 amino acids. Unmatched junction bases numbered 5, after V lost 6 bases and J lost 0 bases. CDR3 nucleotide sequence: TGCAGCGTCGCCGGGACAGATAGCAATCAGCCCCAGCATTTT. As protein: CSVAGTDSNQPQHF.

This clone was seen a single time. The rearrangement uses TRBV28 and TRBJ2-5, with D possibly being TRBD2 (6 bases). The CDR3 has 15 amino acids. Germline V gives CDR1 MDHEN, CDR2 SYDVKM. V was clipped by 5 bases and J by 5 bases, with 18 bases between them. The chain's CDR3 is CASSAPRLVGETQYF. The CDR3 DNA sequence: TGTGCCAGCAGTGCCCCGCGACTAGTTGGGGAGACCCAGTACTTC.

The rearrangement uses TRBV28 and TRBJ1-1; TRBD1 matches at 7 bases. CDR1 and CDR2 from the germline V gene are MDHEN and SYDVKM. V dropped 8 bases and J dropped 10; count of bases not matched to a gene: 16. This CDR3 is 14 amino acids long. The CDR3 region is CASSPQGRAGVAFF. The DNA of the CDR3 is TGTGCCAGCTCCCCACAGGGGAGGGCTGGGGTAGCTTTCTTT.

For this clone: One junction end does not reproduce the germline sequence, and a read error may be involved. The chain has TRBV4-3 and TRBJ2-3, with D perhaps matching TRBD2 (6 bases). CDR1 and CDR2 from the germline V gene are LGHNA and YSLEER. CDR3 length equals 9 residues. CDR3: CASRRRLGF. CDR3 coding DNA: TGCGCCAGCAGACGTAGACTAGGTTTT.

The rearrangement uses TRBV18 and TRBJ2-5; 9 bases fit TRBD1. V was pared by 5 bases and J by 4 bases, with 2 bases of the junction left unmatched. The CDR3 is 13 residues long. The germline CDR1 and CDR2 sequences are KGHSH and LQKENI. The CDR3 nucleotides are TGTGCCAGCTCATCGGGACAGGGAGAGACCCAGTACTTC. Translated: CASSSGQGETQYF.

This chain links TRBV5-8 with TRBJ2-1; tentatively, D is TRBD1 or TRBD2 (5 bases each). The CDR3 consists of 17 residues. Germline V gene sequence: CDR1 SGHTS, CDR2 YDEGEE. The V gene lost 4 bases and the J gene lost 4 bases, with 21 bases spanning the gap. The CDR3 nucleotides are TGTGCCAGCAGCGGGGACGGGTGGGCAGAGAGATACAATGAGCAGTTCTTC. It yields the protein CASSGDGWAERYNEQFF.